This T cell receptor (beta chain) was captured by sequencing in a study of shared clonotypes between healthy human individuals. Sequenced by immunoSEQ multiplex PCR; TCRdb stores in-frame clones only, minus some. The top ten hold more than 0.85% of the sample, which has around 990,000 clones, roughly 80% seen once. Germline V CDR1 and CDR2: SGHTA, FQGNSA. The CDR3 runs 16 residues. V gave up 3 bases and J gave up 7 bases, with 19 bases separating them. This sequence was found in a man younger than 35 in good health. Some clones in this sample may be carry-over from other donors' samples. J is TRBJ1-3 and V is TRBV7-2; D possibly corresponds to TRBD1 (6 bases). The specimen was memory CD4+ T cells from PBMCs. Subset here: CD45RA-negative fraction. The DNA for the CDR3 is TGTGCCAGCAGCTTTTATGGGGGGCTTGATGGGAACACCATATATTTT. This sequence encodes CASSFYGGLDGNTIYF.